The 31 T cell receptor beta chains below were found in one sample sequenced in a study of blood T cell repertoires in COVID-19. Assay used: immunoSEQ multiplex PCR; TCRdb lists only in-frame clones, some missing. The sample comprises about 62,000 clones, 80% to 90% of which are singletons, and 18% rests with the top ten. Sequenced material: peripheral blood. The source is a woman aged 60-75 years with COVID-19, enrolled during active disease.

The CDR3 nucleotides read TGTGCCAGCAGCGAAAGGACGGGGAGCAATCAGCCCCAGCATTTT. This gives the protein CASSERTGSNQPQHF. J is TRBJ1-5 and V is TRBV6-2 or TRBV6-3; D is ambiguous. The CDR3 is 15 amino acids. Trimming pared 6 bases from V and 1 base from J, leaving 13 bases between. The germline gives CDR1 MNHEY, CDR2 SVGEGT.

V is TRBV19 and J is TRBJ1-5, with D possibly TRBD1 on 6 matching bases. Germline V CDR1 and CDR2: LNHDA, SQIVND (reference sequence). The CDR3 runs 17 residues. Trimming took 6 bases from V and 5 from J, leaving 23 bases between them. CDR3 nucleotide sequence: TGTGCCAGTAGGTCGGGGTGGGACAAAAGTGGTTATCAGCCCCAGCATTTT. This sequence encodes CASRSGWDKSGYQPQHF.

This chain uses TRBV30 with TRBJ2-5; no reliable D call. The germline V gene has CDR1 GTSNPN and CDR2 SVGIG (reference sequence). The ends were cut back, 5 bases at V and 6 bases at J, with 16 bases in the middle. The CDR3 sequence is 13 residues long. The DNA of the CDR3 is TGTGCCTGGCACTCCGACTTGGTGAAGACCCAGTACTTC. This encodes CAWHSDLVKTQYF.

The J gene is TRBJ2-3, the V gene TRBV19; 7 nucleotides match TRBD1. The CDR3 extends over 15 amino acids. V lost 9 bases, J lost 1 base, and 10 bases stayed unmatched. In germline, CDR1 is LNHDA, CDR2 SQIVND (reference sequence). CDR3 sequence (DNA): TGTGCCAGCACCACCACAGGGGCGGGCACAGATACGCAGTATTTT. Residues: CASTTTGAGTDTQYF.

V is TRBV18 and J is TRBJ2-3; 9 nucleotides match TRBD1. The CDR3 loop spans 16 amino acids. Looked up from germline, CDR1 is KGHSH and CDR2 is LQKENI. V shed 0 bases and J 4 bases; nucleotides not matched to a gene: 5. CDR3 nucleotide sequence: TGTGCCAGCTCACCACCGATCGGACAGGGGCCAGATACGCAGTATTTT. Translating it yields CASSPPIGQGPDTQYF.

This chain joins TRBV6-5 and TRBJ1-5; TRBD1 aligns across 8 bases. This CDR3 spans 15 amino acids. Per the germline V gene, CDR1 is MNHEY and CDR2 is SVGAGI. Trimming took 10 bases from V and 2 from J; bases not matched to a gene: 10. The CDR3, as DNA: TGTGCCACCTCAGGACAGGGTGTTGGCAATCAGCCCCAGCATTTT. Amino acids: CATSGQGVGNQPQHF.

Only one count was recorded for this clone. In DNA form, the CDR3 reads TGTGCCAGCAGCTTTAGGACAGGACGGGGTTCACCCCTCCACTTT. It codes for CASSFRTGRGSPLHF. This chain uses TRBV21-1 with TRBJ1-6; TRBD1 is the table's D call and was not checked against the DNA. TRBV21-1 is termed a pseudogene. CDR3 length: 15 residues.

This clone has only one observation. This sequence joins TRBV9 and TRBJ1-3; D may be TRBD1 (6 bases). The CDR3 has 14 amino acids. Germline CDR1 reads SGDLS; CDR2 reads YYNGEE. Trimming cost V 4 bases and J 4 bases, with 12 bases left between them. CDR3: CASSFTGQGNTIYF. CDR3 in DNA: TGTGCCAGCAGCTTCACAGGGCAAGGAAACACCATATATTTT.

The rearrangement links TRBV5-1 to TRBJ2-1, with D possibly matching TRBD2 (5 bases). Deletions cut 5 bases from V and 4 bases from J, with 10 bases between. The CDR3 consists of 13 residues. Germline V gene sequence: CDR1 SGHRS, CDR2 YFSETQ. The CDR3 region is CASRTTSYNEQFF. In DNA, the CDR3 is TGCGCCAGCAGGACAACTAGTTACAATGAGCAGTTCTTC. Together with reference TRBV5-1 and TRBJ2-1, the CDR3 gives the full variable domain: KAGVTQTPRYLIKTRGQQVTLSCSPISGHRSVSWYQQTPGQGLQFLFEYFSETQRNKGNFPGRFSGRQFSNSRSEMNVSTLELGDSALYLCASRTTSYNEQFFGPGTRLTVL.

This chain joins TRBV19 and TRBJ2-3; a weak D match, TRBD2 (7 bases). The germline gives CDR1 LNHDA, CDR2 SQIVND (reference sequence). Trimming took off 10 bases at V and 1 base at J, with 18 bases between the two ends. The CDR3 consists of 15 residues. CDR3 loop: CATYEGGGRTDTQYF. The DNA of the CDR3 is TGTGCCACTTACGAGGGGGGGGGACGCACAGATACGCAGTATTTT. Based on the CDR3 plus reference TRBV19 and TRBJ2-3, the full variable domain is DGGITQSPKYLFRKEGQNVTLSCEQNLNHDAMYWYRQDPGQGLRLIYYSQIVNDFQKGDIAEGYSVSREKKESFPLTVTSAQKNPTAFYLCATYEGGGRTDTQYFGPGTRLTVL.

The chain links TRBV24-1 to TRBJ1-1, with 9 bases lining up with TRBD1. Germline V gene lookup returns CDR1 KGHDR and CDR2 SFDVKD. Trimming took 9 bases from V and 5 from J; bases not matched to a gene: 3. The CDR3 loop spans 12 amino acids. The CDR3 protein is CATGQGWTEAFF. The DNA for the CDR3 is TGTGCCACCGGACAGGGGTGGACTGAAGCTTTCTTT.

This chain connects TRBV7-9 to TRBJ1-2; D is unresolved. The CDR3 covers 14 residues. Trimming took off 1 base at V and 8 bases at J, with 14 bases between the two ends. Germline V lookup: CDR1 SEHNR, CDR2 FQNEAQ (reference sequence). CDR3 bases: TGTGCCAGCAGCTTAGAAGCGCCGTCTGGGGGCTACACCTTC. It is translated as CASSLEAPSGGYTF. The variable domain in full, completed from reference TRBV7-9 and TRBJ1-2, reads DTGVSQNPRHKITKRGQNVTFRCDPISEHNRLYWYRQTLGQGPEFLTYFQNEAQLEKSRLLSDRFSAERPKGSFSTLEIQRTEQGDSAMYLCASSLEAPSGGYTFGSGTRLTVV.

The chain joins TRBV25-1 to TRBJ2-5; 10 bases are shared with TRBD1. Trimming at V came to 3 bases and at J to 5 bases, leaving 9 bases not matched to a gene. The CDR3 consists of 16 residues. Germline lookup yields CDR1 MGHDK and CDR2 SYGVNS. In nucleotides, the CDR3 is TGTGCCAGCAGTGAGGCAGACAGGGGGCTAGATGAGACCCAGTACTTC. As protein: CASSEADRGLDETQYF.

The chain employs TRBV6-4 and TRBJ2-3, with a weak D call TRBD1 (7 bases). The germline V gene has CDR1 MRHNA and CDR2 SNTAGT. The CDR3 sequence is 16 residues long. Between the trimmed V and J ends, which lost 4 bases and 1 base, there was a span of 15 bases. CDR3: CASSGQGPSGTDTQYF. In DNA form, the CDR3 reads TGTGCCAGCAGTGGACAGGGACCTAGCGGCACAGATACGCAGTATTTT.

The chain has TRBV15 and TRBJ2-7; 10 positions agree with TRBD1. The CDR3 has 15 residues. The V and J ends lost 5 bases and 6 bases, in that order; junction bases with no gene match: 10. Germline CDR1 reads LNHNV; CDR2 reads YYDKDF (reference sequence). In DNA form, the CDR3 reads TGTGCCACCAGCTGGAACCGGGACAGGGGACGCGAGCAGTACTTC. Translation gives CATSWNRDRGREQYF.

V usage is TRBV27 and J usage is TRBJ2-5; 10 nucleotides match TRBD2. The ends lost 7 bases at V and 6 bases at J; junction bases unmatched: 11. CDR1 is MNHEY, CDR2 SMNVEV, per germline (reference sequence). This CDR3 region has 15 residues. The CDR3 protein is CASKGAGGRAKTQYF. In DNA, the CDR3 is TGTGCCAGCAAGGGAGCGGGAGGGCGTGCGAAGACCCAGTACTTC.

Turning to this clone: One junction end does not reproduce the germline sequence, and a read error may be involved. The chain's CDR3 is CASSYLDRNGFTF. DNA for the CDR3: TGTGCCAGCAGTTACCTTGACAGGAATGGCTTCACCTTC. The gene calls are TRBV6-2 or TRBV6-3 and TRBJ1-2; weak D call: TRBD1 (6 bases). The CDR3 is made up of 13 amino acids. Germline V gene lookup returns CDR1 MNHEY and CDR2 SVGEGT.

The CDR3 bases are TGTGCCAGCAGCCCCCCGGGGAACACCGGGGAGCTGTTTTTT. As protein: CASSPPGNTGELFF. The V call is TRBV7-3, the J call TRBJ2-2, with unresolved D. The germline CDR1 and CDR2 sequences are SGHTA and FQGTGA. V was pared by 5 bases and J by 1 base, with 8 bases between. The CDR3 covers 14 residues.

This rearrangement joins TRBV28 to TRBJ1-5; D is unclear. Trimming stripped 3 bases from V and 5 bases from J, with 11 bases between. The CDR3 extends over 14 amino acids. The germline V gene has CDR1 MDHEN and CDR2 SYDVKM. Written as DNA, the CDR3 is TGTGCCAGCAGTTTGGCTGGGAGTCATCAGCCCCAGCATTTT. The encoded protein is CASSLAGSHQPQHF.

The chain links TRBV4-3 to TRBJ1-2; TRBD1 aligns across 10 bases. Germline V CDR1 and CDR2: LGHNA, YSLEER. CDR3 length equals 16 residues. The junction had 7 bases not matched to a gene; V was cut back by 0 bases and J by 6 bases. CDR3 region: CASSQDSGTGVDGYTF. Written as DNA, the CDR3 is TGCGCCAGCAGCCAAGATTCCGGGACAGGGGTGGATGGCTACACCTTC.

The chain joins TRBV3-1 (or the pseudogene TRBV3-2) to TRBJ1-2; 7 nucleotides align to TRBD1. With V trimmed by 8 bases and J by 3 bases, 18 bases remained unmatched. Looked up from germline, CDR1 is LGHDT and CDR2 is YNNKEL (reference sequence). This CDR3 contains 17 residues. The DNA for the CDR3 is TGTGCCAGCCGACCCAAAGGGACAGAATCCCTCCACTATGGCTACACCTTC. Translating gives CASRPKGTESLHYGYTF.

The V call is TRBV28, the J call TRBJ2-1, with unresolved D. The V gene lost 4 bases and the J gene lost 0 bases, with 13 bases spanning the gap. This CDR3 is built from 16 residues. CDR1 is MDHEN, CDR2 SYDVKM, per germline. The CDR3 DNA reads as TGTGCCAGCAGTTCGTGGTTCTCGAGCTCCTACAATGAGCAGTTCTTC. This encodes CASSSWFSSSYNEQFF.

Only one count was recorded for this clone. The chain employs TRBV27 and TRBJ1-5, with D perhaps matching TRBD1 (5 bases). The CDR3 sequence is 17 residues long. The V and J ends lost 3 bases and 1 base respectively, with 16 bases between them. Germline lookup yields CDR1 MNHEY and CDR2 SMNVEV (reference sequence). CDR3 amino acids: CASSLGWGGDSNQPQHF. CDR3 sequence (DNA): TGTGCCAGCAGTTTGGGTTGGGGGGGAGACAGCAATCAGCCCCAGCATTTT.

CDR3: CAWGGGNNSPLHF. In DNA form, the CDR3 reads TGTGCCTGGGGCGGAGGAAATAATTCACCCCTCCACTTT. This chain links TRBV30 with TRBJ1-6, with no clear D. The CDR3 is 13 amino acids. Germline values: CDR1 GTSNPN, CDR2 SVGIG (reference sequence). Trimming left V 5 bases short and J 5 bases short, with 10 bases between.

The V gene is TRBV5-4, the J gene TRBJ1-3, with 7 bases lining up with TRBD1. Losses at the gene ends were 4 bases for V and 2 bases for J; bases not matched to a gene: 3. Germline values: CDR1 SGHNT, CDR2 YYREEE (reference sequence). The CDR3 is 14 residues long. The DNA of the CDR3 is TGTGCCAGCAGCCTGGGACAGACTGGAAACACCATATATTTT. Encoded protein: CASSLGQTGNTIYF.

The chain employs TRBV4-2 and TRBJ2-7; 8 bases agree with TRBD2. The J segment lost 3 bases and the V segment lost 2 bases, leaving 12 bases of the junction unmatched. This CDR3 is built from 17 residues. The germline V gene encodes CDR1 LGHNA and CDR2 YNFKEQ. The CDR3 nucleotides are TGTGCCAGCAGCCAATTGGGCGGGGGGCGGTTTGTCTACGAGCAGTACTTC. Protein product: CASSQLGGGRFVYEQYF.

The count of this clone is one. V is TRBV27 and J is TRBJ2-7, with a possible D match to TRBD2 (5 bases). The CDR3 has 15 residues. Germline V gene lookup returns CDR1 MNHEY and CDR2 SMNVEV (reference sequence). V was trimmed by 0 bases and J by 3 bases, leaving 12 bases between them. CDR3 sequence: CASSLSRGEFYEQYF. The CDR3 DNA reads TGTGCCAGCAGTTTATCACGGGGAGAGTTCTACGAGCAGTACTTC.

This chain joins TRBV19 and TRBJ1-4; a weak D match, TRBD1 (5 bases). Germline V gene sequence: CDR1 LNHDA, CDR2 SQIVND (reference sequence). The ends were cut back, 2 bases at V and 0 bases at J, with 7 bases in the middle. The CDR3 is 15 residues long. The CDR3 sequence: CASSIRGSTNEKLFF. CDR3 sequence (DNA): TGTGCCAGTAGTATAAGGGGCTCAACTAATGAAAAACTGTTTTTT.

This clone was observed a handful of times. The rearrangement links TRBV19 to TRBJ1-2, with a possible D match to TRBD1 (5 bases). Looked up from germline, CDR1 is LNHDA and CDR2 is SQIVND (reference sequence). The ends were cut back, 0 bases at V and 4 bases at J, with 15 bases in the middle. The CDR3 spans 16 residues. For the CDR3, the DNA is TGTGCCAGTAGTATAGATCTATACGAGACAGCCTATGGCTACACCTTC. Its translation: CASSIDLYETAYGYTF.

The rearrangement links TRBV6-4 to TRBJ2-3, with D possibly being TRBD2 (6 bases). V gave up 3 bases and J gave up 0 bases, with 10 bases separating them. Germline CDR1 and CDR2: MRHNA and SNTAGT. There are 15 residues in the CDR3. CDR3 loop: CASSDEAGSTDTQYF. The CDR3 DNA is TGTGCCAGCAGTGATGAAGCGGGCAGCACAGATACGCAGTATTTT.

The chain couples TRBV19 to TRBJ2-1; D uncertain. V was cut by 2 bases and J by 0 bases, with 8 bases left in between. Looked up from germline, CDR1 is LNHDA and CDR2 is SQIVND (reference sequence). The CDR3 contains 15 residues. The CDR3 spells CASSILLRSYNEQFF. CDR3 DNA sequence: TGTGCCAGTAGTATACTCCTACGCTCCTACAATGAGCAGTTCTTC.